This T cell receptor (beta chain) comes out of a study of T-cell memory formation after mild COVID-19 (dated by TCRdb to the early 2020s). For the study in its entirety: Most TCR sequence clusters were specific to one of the two donors. In a couple of donors, T-cell clones that expanded and contracted after mild COVID-19 were tracked by sequencing TCRalpha and TCRbeta repertoires over time. Two young, previously healthy adult volunteers made up the cohort, one male and one female. Points the paper makes about the study in general: Clones contracting from day 15 to 85 had balanced CD4/CD8 phenotypes, while a second wave expanding from day 15 to 37 was biased towards CD4+. Contracting CD4+ clones appeared mostly in the CM and EM memory subsets, whereas CD8+ clones were enriched in EMRA. SARS-CoV-2 specificity of the second-wave clones peaking on day 37 was not confirmed. Only a couple of mild cases were covered by the study, and larger cohorts that include severe cases with pre-infection samples were considered necessary. Some responding clones were detected in pre-infection memory, which suggested that pre-existing cross-reactive memory T cells had joined the SARS-CoV-2 response.

Details on this clonotype: There is no known antigen for this receptor. Base qualities are not at hand, and no much larger clone is one base apart.

PBMCs were isolated by Ficoll-Paque density gradient centrifugation. V has 0 bases trimmed and J has 5 bases trimmed; junction bases matching no gene number 6. As encoded in the germline V gene, CDR1 is MNHEY while CDR2 is SVGAGI. The CDR3 sequence holds 15 residues, the cysteine and phenylalanine included. The kept DNA is CDR3 alone, 45 bases in frame from the first base. Sequencing took place on an Illumina NovaSeq 6000. cDNA libraries for TCRalpha and TCRbeta were prepared by 5'RACE using constant-segment primers, with sample barcodes and unique molecular identifiers added. Trizol reagent was used to extract RNA from every sample. The libraries were amplified in two PCR steps, and the second step added a second sample barcode and Illumina TruSeq adapters. Sequencing of the libraries was done on an Illumina NovaSeq, producing 2 x 150 bp paired-end reads. The paper's data handling went like this. Demultiplexing of reads and collapsing into UMI-guided consensus sequences were performed with migec v1.2.7. Using mixcr v2.1.11, the UMI consensuses were aligned to TRA and TRB V and J templates and assembled into clonotypes. Clonotypes were classified as expanded or contracted when called significant by both edgeR and NoisET, with noise models trained on biological replicates. For edgeR calls, the thresholds were a false discovery rate-adjusted p below 0.01 and a log2 fold-change of 1. As an exploratory analysis of dynamics, max-normalized trajectories of the 1000 most abundant clonotypes were examined by PCA with hierarchical clustering. Each responding clone was given a CD4 or CD8 phenotype based on the CD4+ and CD8+ repertoires, which had been sequenced separately. The public reads were quality trimmed at Q25 with fastp and then assembled into clones with MiXCR by TCRdb, keeping productive beta chains. Each CDR3 protein appears once, grouped with its most common genes and DNA. For this entry, the V and J calls and clone size follow TCRdb and not the study's own pipeline. The sample has roughly 35,000 distinct CDR3 sequences on record, 20% to 25% of them singletons. 1.5% of the sample rests with the top ten.

The TCR originated in an adult who had mild COVID-19 (a few samples of this study predate the infection). The sample titles of this study are shuffled in the database, so cell type and time point are left out. Sequences were obtained from PBMCs or a T cell subset sorted from them (not recorded which). The chain was built from TRBV6-5 and TRBJ2-7; 8 bases in the junction line up with TRBD2. The DNA sequence is TGTGCCAGCAGTTACTCGCCGGGAGGGCCGAACGAGCAGTACTTC. This translates into CASSYSPGGPNEQYF.